A selection of T cell receptor beta chains follows, all from one sample in a study of blood T cell repertoires in COVID-19. The method was immunoSEQ multiplex PCR; TCRdb's version includes in-frame clones alone and lacks a portion of them. The data show 290,000 or so clones, with approximately 85% seen just once and 4.5% to 6% held by the top ten. Material: peripheral blood. The receptors shown here come from a man between 45 and 60 years old with active or convalescent COVID-19. CDR3s include the opening cysteine and the closing phenylalanine or tryptophan. D genes are given only for firm matches. Clone size is not always given. Where it is, it says once, few, many or a class for expanded clones.

d_gene: .
abundance: .
v_gene: TRBV7-8
len: 15
j_gene: TRBJ2-3
CDR3aa: CASSLGGGSADTQYF
CDR3nt: TGTGCCAGCAGCTTGGGGGGAGGTTCCGCAGATACGCAGTATTTT

d_gene: TRBD1
abundance: .
v_gene: TRBV6-5
len: 15
j_gene: TRBJ1-5
CDR3aa: CASSAVGDRYQPQHF
CDR3nt: TGTGCCAGCAGCGCCGTGGGGGACAGATATCAGCCCCAGCATTTT

d_gene: .
abundance: once
v_gene: TRBV19
len: 15
j_gene: TRBJ1-1
CDR3aa: CASSIGGGRDTEAFF
CDR3nt: TGTGCCAGTAGTATAGGGGGCGGGAGGGACACTGAAGCTTTCTTT

d_gene: .
abundance: .
v_gene: TRBV7-9
len: 16
j_gene: TRBJ2-1
CDR3aa: CASSLAMDYPYNEQFF
CDR3nt: TGTGCCAGCAGCTTAGCTATGGACTACCCCTACAATGAGCAGTTCTTC

d_gene: .
abundance: .
v_gene: TRBV3-1/TRBV3-2
len: 15
j_gene: TRBJ2-3
CDR3aa: CASSPASSSTDTQYF
CDR3nt: TGTGCCAGCAGCCCGGCTAGCAGTAGCACAGATACGCAGTATTTT

d_gene: TRBD1
abundance: .
v_gene: TRBV28
len: 15
j_gene: TRBJ1-5
CDR3aa: CASSPTGGLGQPQHF
CDR3nt: TGTGCCAGCAGTCCTACAGGGGGTCTAGGGCAGCCCCAGCATTTT

d_gene: .
abundance: .
v_gene: TRBV7-2
len: 14
j_gene: TRBJ1-4
CDR3aa: CASSQTGFNEKLFF
CDR3nt: TGTGCCAGCAGCCAAACAGGGTTTAATGAAAAACTGTTTTTT

d_gene: .
abundance: .
v_gene: TRBV18
len: 14
j_gene: TRBJ1-6
CDR3aa: CASSPRVGESPLHF
CDR3nt: TGTGCCAGCTCACCACGGGTAGGGGAATCACCCCTCCACTTT

d_gene: .
abundance: .
v_gene: TRBV18
len: 15
j_gene: TRBJ1-3
CDR3aa: CASSPQGGRANTIYF
CDR3nt: TGTGCCAGCTCACCACAGGGAGGGAGAGCAAACACCATATATTTT

d_gene: TRBD2
abundance: .
v_gene: TRBV7-9
len: 13
j_gene: TRBJ2-1
CDR3aa: CATQRDHYNEQFF
CDR3nt: TGTGCCACCCAGCGGGACCACTACAATGAGCAGTTCTTC

d_gene: .
abundance: .
v_gene: TRBV6-2/TRBV6-3
len: 14
j_gene: TRBJ2-1
CDR3aa: CASSTGTGINEQFF
CDR3nt: TGTGCCAGCAGCACGGGGACTGGAATCAATGAGCAGTTCTTC

d_gene: .
abundance: .
v_gene: TRBV14
len: 15
j_gene: TRBJ1-2
CDR3aa: CASSPREGGNYGYTF
CDR3nt: TGTGCCAGCAGCCCCCGGGAAGGGGGAAACTATGGCTACACCTTC

d_gene: .
abundance: .
v_gene: TRBV28
len: 14
j_gene: TRBJ2-7
CDR3aa: CASSLGGHRAEQYF
CDR3nt: TGTGCCAGCAGTTTAGGTGGTCACAGGGCCGAGCAGTACTTC

d_gene: TRBD2
abundance: .
v_gene: TRBV19
len: 14
j_gene: TRBJ2-1
CDR3aa: CASSIASGSRAQFF
CDR3nt: TGTGCCAGTAGTATTGCTAGCGGGAGTCGCGCCCAGTTCTTC

d_gene: .
abundance: .
v_gene: TRBV19
len: 14
j_gene: TRBJ2-7
CDR3aa: CASSIDGYGYEQYF
CDR3nt: TGTGCCAGTAGTATAGACGGGTACGGCTACGAGCAGTACTTC

d_gene: .
abundance: .
v_gene: TRBV28
len: 15
j_gene: TRBJ1-5
CDR3aa: CASSTQGLRNQPQHF
CDR3nt: TGTGCCAGCAGTACGCAGGGTTTACGAAATCAGCCCCAGCATTTT

d_gene: TRBD2
abundance: .
v_gene: TRBV5-1
len: 13
j_gene: TRBJ2-3
CDR3aa: CASSSGMADTQYF
CDR3nt: TGCGCCAGTAGTAGCGGGATGGCAGATACGCAGTATTTT

d_gene: .
abundance: .
v_gene: TRBV5-1
len: 13
j_gene: TRBJ2-5
CDR3aa: CASSLTGIETQYF
CDR3nt: TGCGCCAGCAGCTTGACAGGGATAGAGACCCAGTACTTC

d_gene: TRBD2
abundance: .
v_gene: TRBV9
len: 16
j_gene: TRBJ2-2
CDR3aa: CASSGSRTSNTGELFF
CDR3nt: TGTGCCAGCAGCGGTAGTAGGACTAGCAACACCGGGGAGCTGTTTTTT

d_gene: .
abundance: .
v_gene: TRBV6-4
len: 17
j_gene: TRBJ2-1
CDR3aa: CASNQSRGWGSYNEQFF
CDR3nt: TGTGCCAGCAATCAATCCAGGGGATGGGGATCCTACAATGAGCAGTTCTTC

d_gene: TRBD1
abundance: .
v_gene: TRBV28
len: 14
j_gene: TRBJ1-2
CDR3aa: CASSSGQVNYGYTF
CDR3nt: TGTGCCAGCAGCTCCGGACAGGTCAACTATGGCTACACCTTC

d_gene: TRBD2
abundance: .
v_gene: TRBV2
len: 14
j_gene: TRBJ2-7
CDR3aa: CASSRDYVSYEQYF
CDR3nt: TGTGCCAGCAGCCGGGACTACGTCTCCTACGAGCAGTACTTC

d_gene: .
abundance: .
v_gene: TRBV28
len: 13
j_gene: TRBJ2-7
CDR3aa: CASSRGPTYEQYF
CDR3nt: TGTGCCAGCAGTCGAGGGCCCACCTACGAGCAGTACTTC

d_gene: TRBD2
abundance: once
v_gene: TRBV7-3
len: 17
j_gene: TRBJ2-2
CDR3aa: CASSSSGLAGVPGELFF
CDR3nt: TGTGCCAGCAGCTCCTCCGGCCTAGCGGGAGTACCGGGGGAGCTGTTTTTT

d_gene: TRBD2
abundance: .
v_gene: TRBV28
len: 15
j_gene: TRBJ2-1
CDR3aa: CASRRLAEADNEQFF
CDR3nt: TGTGCCAGCAGAAGACTAGCGGAGGCGGACAATGAGCAGTTCTTC

d_gene: .
abundance: .
v_gene: TRBV15
len: 13
j_gene: TRBJ2-5
CDR3aa: CATSRDRGETQYF
CDR3nt: TGTGCCACCAGCAGAGATCGGGGGGAGACCCAGTACTTC

d_gene: .
abundance: .
v_gene: TRBV28
len: 14
j_gene: TRBJ1-1
CDR3aa: CASSRGGAGTEAFF
CDR3nt: TGTGCCAGCAGCCGGGGGGGGGCGGGCACTGAAGCTTTCTTT

d_gene: .
abundance: once
v_gene: TRBV12-5
len: 10
j_gene: TRBJ1-1
CDR3aa: CASGTGVAFF
CDR3nt: TGTGCTAGTGGTACCGGGGTTGCTTTCTTT

d_gene: .
abundance: .
v_gene: TRBV6-4
len: 11
j_gene: TRBJ2-7
CDR3aa: CASTLSREQYF
CDR3nt: TGTGCCAGCACACTAAGCCGCGAGCAGTACTTC

d_gene: .
abundance: .
v_gene: TRBV7-8
len: 15
j_gene: TRBJ1-2
CDR3aa: CASSFLDTQQGGYTF
CDR3nt: TGTGCCAGCAGCTTTCTTGACACGCAACAGGGAGGCTACACCTTC

d_gene: .
abundance: .
v_gene: TRBV4-1
len: 14
j_gene: TRBJ1-1
CDR3aa: CASSHLTVNTEAFF
CDR3nt: TGCGCCAGCAGCCACCTGACAGTGAACACTGAAGCTTTCTTT

d_gene: .
abundance: .
v_gene: TRBV30
len: 14
j_gene: TRBJ2-3
CDR3aa: CAWSEGLETDTQYF
CDR3nt: TGTGCCTGGAGTGAAGGACTGGAGACAGATACGCAGTATTTT

d_gene: .
abundance: few
v_gene: TRBV19
len: 12
j_gene: TRBJ1-2
CDR3aa: CASSFSRVGYTF
CDR3nt: TGTGCCAGTAGTTTCTCCCGCGTTGGCTACACCTTC

d_gene: .
abundance: .
v_gene: TRBV9
len: 15
j_gene: TRBJ1-1
CDR3aa: CASSVGAGPNTEAFF
CDR3nt: TGTGCCAGCAGCGTAGGGGCAGGCCCAAACACTGAAGCTTTCTTT

d_gene: TRBD1
abundance: .
v_gene: TRBV2
len: 15
j_gene: TRBJ1-2
CDR3aa: CASSIRQGDPYGYTF
CDR3nt: TGTGCCAGCAGTATTAGACAGGGGGATCCTTATGGCTACACCTTC

d_gene: .
abundance: .
v_gene: TRBV21-1
len: 20
j_gene: TRBJ2-2
CDR3aa: CASSNHKSARGDRGHGELFF
CDR3nt: TGTGCCAGCAGCAATCATAAGTCGGCCCGGGGTGACAGGGGACACGGGGAGCTGTTTTTT

d_gene: TRBD1
abundance: .
v_gene: TRBV4-3
len: 18
j_gene: TRBJ1-5
CDR3aa: CASSQDLGRGNSNQPQHF
CDR3nt: TGCGCCAGCAGCCAAGATCTTGGCAGGGGGAATAGCAATCAGCCCCAGCATTTT

d_gene: .
abundance: .
v_gene: TRBV4-2
len: 14
j_gene: TRBJ2-1
CDR3aa: CASSPQGGPHEQFF
CDR3nt: TGTGCCAGCAGCCCACAGGGGGGGCCACATGAGCAGTTCTTC

d_gene: .
abundance: .
v_gene: TRBV15
len: 19
j_gene: TRBJ1-3
CDR3aa: CATSRDWAGTDSSGNTIYF
CDR3nt: TGTGCCACCAGCAGAGATTGGGCGGGGACGGATTCTTCTGGAAACACCATATATTTT

d_gene: TRBD1
abundance: .
v_gene: TRBV5-1
len: 16
j_gene: TRBJ2-7
CDR3aa: CASSANRGSLSYEQYF
CDR3nt: TGCGCCAGCAGCGCCAACAGGGGATCCCTATCCTACGAGCAGTACTTC

d_gene: TRBD2
abundance: .
v_gene: TRBV5-6
len: 15
j_gene: TRBJ2-2
CDR3aa: CASSRTRGNTGELFF
CDR3nt: TGTGCCAGCAGCCGGACTAGAGGTAACACCGGGGAGCTGTTTTTT

d_gene: .
abundance: .
v_gene: TRBV3-1/TRBV3-2
len: 13
j_gene: TRBJ1-1
CDR3aa: CASSPSGRAEAFF
CDR3nt: TGTGCCAGCAGCCCTAGCGGTAGGGCTGAAGCTTTCTTT

d_gene: TRBD2
abundance: .
v_gene: TRBV19
len: 14
j_gene: TRBJ2-5
CDR3aa: CASRGSGGGETQYF
CDR3nt: TGTGCCAGTAGGGGATCGGGGGGAGGAGAGACCCAGTACTTC

d_gene: .
abundance: once
v_gene: TRBV5-1
len: 15
j_gene: TRBJ2-3
CDR3aa: CASSIQDGSTDTQYF
CDR3nt: TGCGCCAGCAGCATACAGGACGGCAGCACAGATACGCAGTATTTT

d_gene: .
abundance: .
v_gene: TRBV2
len: 15
j_gene: TRBJ1-2
CDR3aa: CASTPSGGHNYGYTF
CDR3nt: TGTGCCAGCACACCCTCTGGGGGACATAACTATGGCTACACCTTC

d_gene: TRBD2
abundance: once
v_gene: TRBV6-5
len: 14
j_gene: TRBJ2-1
CDR3aa: CASSWTSGSYEQFF
CDR3nt: TGTGCCAGCAGTTGGACTAGCGGGAGTTATGAGCAGTTCTTC

d_gene: TRBD1
abundance: few
v_gene: TRBV5-4
len: 14
j_gene: TRBJ1-2
CDR3aa: CASSSTGGGYGYTF
CDR3nt: TGTGCCAGCAGCTCGACAGGGGGCGGCTATGGCTACACCTTC

d_gene: TRBD1
abundance: .
v_gene: TRBV24-1
len: 14
j_gene: TRBJ1-2
CDR3aa: CATSDLGQGKGYTF
CDR3nt: TGTGCCACCAGTGATTTGGGACAGGGAAAGGGCTACACCTTC

d_gene: TRBD1
abundance: .
v_gene: TRBV13
len: 15
j_gene: TRBJ2-5
CDR3aa: CASSSRDRGEETQYF
CDR3nt: TGTGCCAGCAGCTCCCGGGACAGGGGGGAAGAGACCCAGTACTTC

d_gene: .
abundance: .
v_gene: TRBV5-5
len: 15
j_gene: TRBJ1-2
CDR3aa: CASSLAGQGIYGYTF
CDR3nt: TGTGCCAGCAGCTTGGCCGGACAAGGAATCTATGGCTACACCTTC

d_gene: .
abundance: many
v_gene: TRBV7-9
len: 14
j_gene: TRBJ1-2
CDR3aa: CASSLAGNGNGYTF
CDR3nt: TGTGCCAGCAGCTTAGCAGGGAACGGGAATGGCTACACCTTC